The subject of this entry is one T cell receptor beta chain. What it binds is unknown. The CDR3 has 13 residues. V dropped 3 bases and J dropped 7 bases, with 13 bases sitting between them. Germline assignment: CDR1 GTSNPN and CDR2 SVGIG (reference sequence). This sample stems from a study of cytomegalovirus exposure and HLA in healthy donors. Regarding the study as a whole: TCR beta chain V- and J-gene trimming was linked, in a later analysis, to a missense variant in DCLRE1C. It was reported that TCR beta sequences correctly inferred the HLA-A and HLA-B alleles for most subjects. Earlier analysis yielded a pattern in which most TCR beta V segments were productive about 90% or about 30% of the time.

With 60 Vbeta and 13 Jbeta primers, the PCR was carried out. TCRdb's copy holds only in-frame clones and misses some; the assay was immunoSEQ multiplex PCR. The data hold about 150,000 clones, with more than 60% observed a single time. The sequence derives from a man aged 18 to 30 in good health and CMV-seropositive. Sequenced: PBMCs. This chain links TRBV30 with TRBJ2-1; D is ambiguous. DNA of the CDR3: TGTGCCTGGAGCGCCCCCTCTAGGAATGAGCAGTTCTTC. Translating it yields CAWSAPSRNEQFF.